The rows below give T cell receptor beta chains drawn from one sample of a study of blood T cell repertoires in COVID-19. Only in-frame clones appear in the TCRdb table, and some are missing; sequencing was by immunoSEQ multiplex PCR. The data contain 150,000 to 200,000 clones, around 83% of them singletons. Specimen: peripheral blood. Receptors originate from a woman in her seventies with COVID-19, enrolled during active disease. Each CDR3 is given with its conserved first and last residue. Fields, in order: D gene, V gene, clone size, J gene, CDR3 protein, CDR3 DNA. D genes are given only for firm matches. Clone size, where shown, is once, few, many, or a class for clones that have expanded.

NA,TRBV24-1,NA,TRBJ2-2,CATSDRVENTGELFF,TGTGCCACCAGTGATCGGGTAGAGAACACCGGGGAGCTGTTTTTT
TRBD2,TRBV27,few,TRBJ2-7,CASLPEVSGRAYEQYF,TGTGCCAGCCTCCCAGAGGTTAGCGGGAGGGCCTACGAGCAGTACTTC
NA,TRBV4-1,NA,TRBJ1-5,CASSQETKGGRQPQHF,TGCGCCAGCAGCCAAGAGACCAAGGGCGGGAGGCAGCCCCAGCATTTT
NA,TRBV5-8,once,TRBJ1-1,CASGRTGLAAFF,TGTGCCAGCGGCAGAACAGGGCTGGCAGCTTTCTTT
NA,TRBV30,NA,TRBJ2-1,CAWILRGLDPRHNEQFF,TGTGCCTGGATCCTACGGGGATTGGACCCACGGCACAATGAGCAGTTCTTC
NA,TRBV5-6,NA,TRBJ2-7,CASSLGGPTEQYF,TGTGCCAGCAGCTTGGGGGGGCCTACCGAGCAGTACTTC
NA,TRBV2,NA,TRBJ2-7,CASNLASDEQYF,TGTGCCAGCAACCTAGCATCCGACGAGCAGTACTTC
TRBD2,TRBV3-1/TRBV3-2,NA,TRBJ2-2,CASSQALAEFTGELFF,TGTGCCAGCAGCCAAGCCCTAGCGGAGTTCACCGGGGAGCTGTTTTTT
TRBD2,TRBV28,NA,TRBJ2-7,CASRGGGPWVGEQYF,TGTGCCAGCCGGGGGGGAGGGCCTTGGGTGGGGGAGCAGTACTTC
TRBD2,TRBV20-1,NA,TRBJ2-3,CSASTHSGRALPDTQYF,TGCAGTGCTAGTACCCACAGCGGGAGGGCCCTCCCAGATACGCAGTATTTT
NA,TRBV30,few,TRBJ2-3,CAWSVLGGGWADTQYF,TGTGCCTGGAGTGTACTAGGGGGGGGATGGGCCGATACGCAGTATTTT
TRBD2,TRBV10-3,NA,TRBJ2-1,CAISDSPGSGVTYNEQFF,TGTGCCATCAGTGACTCCCCGGGTAGCGGGGTCACCTACAATGAGCAGTTCTTC
TRBD1,TRBV5-6,NA,TRBJ1-3,CASSLSGGIRAIYF,TGTGCCAGCAGCTTGTCAGGGGGAATTCGAGCCATATATTTT
NA,TRBV9,once,TRBJ2-1,CASSAQGPGSEQFF,TGTGCCAGCAGCGCTCAAGGACCCGGGAGTGAGCAGTTCTTC
TRBD1,TRBV5-5,NA,TRBJ2-7,CASSLLTGGSYEQYF,TGTGCCAGCAGCTTGCTGACAGGGGGGTCCTACGAGCAGTACTTC
NA,TRBV9,NA,TRBJ2-1,CASSVDGARFTHEQFF,TGTGCCAGCAGCGTAGATGGGGCGAGGTTTACCCATGAGCAGTTCTTC
NA,TRBV5-6,NA,TRBJ2-5,CASSLTSPETQYF,TGTGCCAGCAGCTTGACTTCCCCCGAGACCCAGTACTTC
TRBD1,TRBV19,NA,TRBJ2-1,CASSIFGTGPYNEQFF,TGTGCCAGTAGTATCTTCGGGACAGGGCCCTACAATGAGCAGTTCTTC
NA,TRBV19,NA,TRBJ2-3,CASRLSTGRTDTQYF,TGTGCCAGTAGGCTGTCCACAGGTAGAACAGATACGCAGTATTTT
TRBD2,TRBV3-1/TRBV3-2,NA,TRBJ2-2,CASSRTTTSGFTGELFF,TGTGCCAGCAGCCGAACAACTACTAGCGGTTTCACCGGGGAGCTGTTTTTT
TRBD1,TRBV7-9,NA,TRBJ2-1,CASSLAGTGSSYNEQFF,TGTGCCAGCAGCTTAGCGGGGACAGGGAGCTCCTACAATGAGCAGTTCTTC
NA,TRBV9,NA,TRBJ1-4,CASSEQGVNEKLFF,TGTGCCAGCAGCGAGCAGGGTGTTAATGAAAAACTGTTTTTT
TRBD2,TRBV6-5,NA,TRBJ2-7,CASTWTSGVPYEQYF,TGTGCCAGCACTTGGACTAGCGGGGTCCCCTACGAGCAGTACTTC
NA,TRBV5-3,NA,TRBJ1-1,CARSLTGETEAFF,TGTGCCAGAAGCCTAACGGGGGAGACTGAAGCTTTCTTT
NA,TRBV29-1,NA,TRBJ2-5,CSVSPFALGGETQYF,TGCAGCGTTTCCCCTTTTGCTCTGGGGGGAGAGACCCAGTACTTC
TRBD2,TRBV19,NA,TRBJ2-1,CASSAGLAGGNNEQFF,TGTGCCAGTAGTGCGGGACTAGCGGGTGGTAACAATGAGCAGTTCTTC
NA,TRBV7-2,once,TRBJ2-5,CASSLLTQETQYF,TGTGCCAGCAGCTTACTCACACAAGAGACCCAGTACTTC
TRBD2,TRBV27,NA,TRBJ2-1,CASTRTSGSNWLDEQFF,TGTGCCAGCACCCGGACTAGCGGGAGTAACTGGTTGGATGAGCAGTTCTTC
TRBD1,TRBV5-4,NA,TRBJ2-7,CASSLGQGVEYEQYF,TGTGCCAGCAGCTTGGGACAGGGGGTGGAGTACGAGCAGTACTTC
NA,TRBV15,few,TRBJ1-1,CATSRGGSLNTEAFF,TGTGCCACCAGCAGAGGTGGCAGTTTAAACACTGAAGCTTTCTTT
TRBD1,TRBV6-1,NA,TRBJ2-3,CASSELGQGDTQYF,TGTGCCAGCAGTGAATTGGGACAGGGAGATACGCAGTATTTT
NA,TRBV27,NA,TRBJ1-6,CASSSMTGSRWPLHF,TGTGCCAGCAGTTCCATGACAGGTTCTCGGTGGCCCCTCCACTTT
TRBD2,TRBV2,NA,TRBJ2-5,CASSEYSGETQYF,TGTGCCAGCAGTGAATATAGCGGGGAGACCCAGTACTTC
TRBD2,TRBV7-2,NA,TRBJ2-3,CASGSSGSLTDTQYF,TGTGCCAGCGGTAGTAGCGGGAGCCTGACAGATACGCAGTATTTT
NA,TRBV9,NA,TRBJ1-2,CASSGQFRWKCGDF,TGTGCCAGCAGCGGGCAGTTTAGATGGAAGTGCGGGGATTTC
TRBD2,TRBV10-3,few,TRBJ2-2,CAISERGLEAGELFF,TGTGCCATCAGTGAGCGGGGACTAGAGGCCGGGGAGCTGTTTTTT
TRBD2,TRBV24-1,NA,TRBJ2-5,CATSYAGEETQYF,TGTGCCACCTCTTACGCGGGAGAAGAGACCCAGTACTTC
TRBD2,TRBV28,NA,TRBJ2-3,CASSATSGSTDTQYF,TGTGCCAGCAGTGCGACTAGCGGGAGCACAGATACGCAGTATTTT
NA,TRBV28,NA,TRBJ1-3,CASSLFSTKSSGNTIYF,TGTGCCAGCAGTTTATTCTCAACCAAGAGCTCTGGAAACACCATATATTTT
NA,TRBV6-5,NA,TRBJ2-2,CASSPRGGGTGELFF,TGTGCCAGCAGTCCTCGGGGAGGGGGGACCGGGGAGCTGTTTTTT
NA,TRBV19,NA,TRBJ2-1,CASSTNQLALGSNEQFF,TGTGCCAGTAGTACGAATCAACTCGCACTTGGTTCTAATGAGCAGTTCTTC
NA,TRBV30,NA,TRBJ1-1,CVQGSRRAEAFF,TGTGTGCAGGGGTCGCGCAGAGCTGAAGCTTTCTTT
NA,TRBV28,NA,TRBJ1-2,CASSFGGQLGYTF,TGTGCCAGCAGTTTTGGAGGACAGTTAGGCTACACCTTC
TRBD2,TRBV15,NA,TRBJ2-1,CATSRAFGSGSYNEQFF,TGTGCCACCAGCAGAGCCTTTGGAAGCGGGAGCTACAATGAGCAGTTCTTC
NA,TRBV30,NA,TRBJ1-3,CAWKMGTPGNTIYF,TGTGCCTGGAAAATGGGGACTCCTGGAAACACCATATATTTT
NA,TRBV19,NA,TRBJ1-2,CASSRELQGSGLGYTF,TGTGCCAGTAGTCGCGAATTACAGGGTAGCGGGCTTGGCTACACCTTC
TRBD1,TRBV6-2/TRBV6-3,NA,TRBJ1-5,CASSWGQGALPQHF,TGTGCCAGCAGTTGGGGACAGGGGGCATTGCCCCAGCATTTT
TRBD2,TRBV5-1,NA,TRBJ2-5,CASSPDSGSSETQYF,TGCGCCAGCAGCCCGGATAGCGGGAGCAGCGAGACCCAGTACTTC
NA,TRBV5-1,few,TRBJ2-2,CASSLLEINTGELFF,TGCGCCAGCAGCTTGCTAGAAATTAACACCGGGGAGCTGTTTTTT
TRBD2,TRBV7-3,NA,TRBJ2-1,CASSLGGSLGNEQFF,TGTGCCAGCAGCTTAGGCGGGAGCTTGGGCAATGAGCAGTTCTTC
TRBD1,TRBV19,once,TRBJ1-1,CASRDDRSAGGNTEAFF,TGTGCCAGTAGGGACGATCGATCGGCAGGGGGGAACACTGAAGCTTTCTTT
TRBD1,TRBV6-5,once,TRBJ1-1,CASSHQGVNTEAFF,TGTGCCAGCAGCCATCAGGGGGTGAACACTGAAGCTTTCTTT
TRBD2,TRBV7-2,NA,TRBJ2-3,CASSLMAAGNTDTQYF,TGTGCCAGCAGCTTAATGGCAGCGGGAAACACAGATACGCAGTATTTT
TRBD2,TRBV5-6,NA,TRBJ2-3,CASRASGSGGTDTQYF,TGTGCCAGCAGGGCTAGCGGGAGCGGGGGCACAGATACGCAGTATTTT
TRBD2,TRBV30,NA,TRBJ2-1,CAWKTSGRALGNEQFF,TGTGCCTGGAAAACTAGCGGGAGGGCCCTTGGCAATGAGCAGTTCTTC
TRBD1,TRBV3-1/TRBV3-2,NA,TRBJ1-6,CASSLTGSGSPLHF,TGTGCCAGCAGCTTGACAGGGAGTGGTTCACCCCTCCACTTT